This paragraph covers one T cell receptor (beta chain) sequence. Its antigen is as yet unknown. The data derive from a study of T cell clonotyping in hematopoietic cell transplantation. Findings of the study overall: Recipient TCR diversity dropped after transplant; expanded clonotypes rose from day 30 to 180. No sorting was done, leaving CD4 and CD8 contributions mixed. At the given depth, recipient repertoires were over 95% de novo clonotypes.

The repertoire was sequenced with immunoSEQ multiplex PCR; TCRdb's copy has only in-frame clones and lacks some. The table lists 7,000 or so clones, 70% to 90% of them singletons. CDR1 is SGHTA, CDR2 FQGNSA, per germline. With 1 base clipped from V and 2 bases from J, the junction kept 8 bases outside the gene matches. This CDR3 is built from 16 residues. Samples: about 28 days before transplant, then days 30, 100 and 180 after. Sequenced material: PBMCs, taken 30 days after allogeneic stem cell transplant. The V call is TRBV7-2, the J call TRBJ2-7; TRBD2 agrees at 7 bases. This clonotype was sampled from a female patient in her 50s who had an allogeneic stem cell transplant from an unrelated donor, so the T cells may come from the graft donor. Some clones in this sample may be carry-over from other donors' samples. The chain's CDR3 is CASSLEWEGLTYEQYF. Written as DNA, the CDR3 is TGTGCCAGCAGCTTAGAATGGGAGGGTTTAACCTACGAGCAGTACTTC.